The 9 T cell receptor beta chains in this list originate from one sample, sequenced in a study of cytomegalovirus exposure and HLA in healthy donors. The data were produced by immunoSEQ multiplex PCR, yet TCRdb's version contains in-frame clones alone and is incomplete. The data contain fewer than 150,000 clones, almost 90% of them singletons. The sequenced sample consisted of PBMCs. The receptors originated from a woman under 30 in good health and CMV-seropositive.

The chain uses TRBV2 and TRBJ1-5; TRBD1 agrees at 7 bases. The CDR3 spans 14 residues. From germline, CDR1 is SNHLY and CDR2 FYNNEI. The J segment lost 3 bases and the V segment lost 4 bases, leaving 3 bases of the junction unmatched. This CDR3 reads CASSADRVNQPQHF. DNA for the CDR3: TGTGCCAGCAGTGCCGACAGGGTCAATCAGCCCCAGCATTTT. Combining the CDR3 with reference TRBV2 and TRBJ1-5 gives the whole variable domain EPEVTQTPSHQVTQMGQEVILRCVPISNHLYFYWYRQILGQKVEFLVSFYNNEISEKSEIFDDQFSVERPDGSNFTLKIRSTKLEDSAMYFCASSADRVNQPQHFGDGTRLSIL.

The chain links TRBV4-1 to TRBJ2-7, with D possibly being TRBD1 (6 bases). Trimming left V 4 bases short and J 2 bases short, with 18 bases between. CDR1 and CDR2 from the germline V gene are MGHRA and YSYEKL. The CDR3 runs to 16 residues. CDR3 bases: TGCGCCAGCAGCCGACAGAGCCGGGACAACCCCTACGAGCAGTACTTC. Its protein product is CASSRQSRDNPYEQYF.

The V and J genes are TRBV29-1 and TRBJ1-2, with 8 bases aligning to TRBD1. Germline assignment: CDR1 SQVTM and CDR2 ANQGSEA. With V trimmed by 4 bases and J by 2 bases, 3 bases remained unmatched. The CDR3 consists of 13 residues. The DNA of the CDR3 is TGCAGCGTTGGTACAGGGGGGAACTATGGCTACACCTTC. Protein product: CSVGTGGNYGYTF.

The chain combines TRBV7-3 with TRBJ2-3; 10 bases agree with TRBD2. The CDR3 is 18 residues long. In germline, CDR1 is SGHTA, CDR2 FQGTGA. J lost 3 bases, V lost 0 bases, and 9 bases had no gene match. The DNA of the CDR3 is TGTGCCAGCAGCTTAACCGGCGTAGCGGGAGGAAAGACAGATACGCAGTATTTT. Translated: CASSLTGVAGGKTDTQYF.

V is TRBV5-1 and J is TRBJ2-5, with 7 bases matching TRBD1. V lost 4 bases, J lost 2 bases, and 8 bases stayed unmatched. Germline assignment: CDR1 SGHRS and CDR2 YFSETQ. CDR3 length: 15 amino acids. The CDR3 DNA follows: TGCGCCAGCAGCGTGACCCCAGGGGGTCAAGAGACCCAGTACTTC. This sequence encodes CASSVTPGGQETQYF.

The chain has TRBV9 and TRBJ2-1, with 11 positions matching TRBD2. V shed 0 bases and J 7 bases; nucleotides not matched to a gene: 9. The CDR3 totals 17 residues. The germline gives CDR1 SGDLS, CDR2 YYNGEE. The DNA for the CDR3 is TGTGCCAGCAGCGTAGGCCGTACGCTAGCGGGGGGAAATGAGCAGTTCTTC. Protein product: CASSVGRTLAGGNEQFF.

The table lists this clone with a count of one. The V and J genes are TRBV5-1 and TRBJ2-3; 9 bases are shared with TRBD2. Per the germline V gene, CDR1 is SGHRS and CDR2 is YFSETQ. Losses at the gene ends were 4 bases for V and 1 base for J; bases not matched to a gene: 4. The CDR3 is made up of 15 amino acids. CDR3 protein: CASSVPSGGTDTQYF. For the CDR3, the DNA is TGCGCCAGCAGCGTCCCTAGCGGGGGCACAGATACGCAGTATTTT.

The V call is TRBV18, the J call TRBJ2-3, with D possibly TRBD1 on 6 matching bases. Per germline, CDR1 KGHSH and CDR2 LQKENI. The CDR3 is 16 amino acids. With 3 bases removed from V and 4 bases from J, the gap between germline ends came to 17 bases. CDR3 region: CASSPTPGHDADTQYF. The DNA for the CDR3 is TGTGCCAGCTCACCGACACCGGGACATGATGCAGATACGCAGTATTTT.

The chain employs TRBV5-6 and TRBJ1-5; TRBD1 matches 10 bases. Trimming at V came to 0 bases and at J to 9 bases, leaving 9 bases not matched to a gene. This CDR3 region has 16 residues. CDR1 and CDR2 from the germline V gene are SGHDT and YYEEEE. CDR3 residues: CASSLGGQGLRLPQHF. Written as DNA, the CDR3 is TGTGCCAGCAGCTTGGGGGGACAGGGGCTGAGGTTGCCCCAGCATTTT.